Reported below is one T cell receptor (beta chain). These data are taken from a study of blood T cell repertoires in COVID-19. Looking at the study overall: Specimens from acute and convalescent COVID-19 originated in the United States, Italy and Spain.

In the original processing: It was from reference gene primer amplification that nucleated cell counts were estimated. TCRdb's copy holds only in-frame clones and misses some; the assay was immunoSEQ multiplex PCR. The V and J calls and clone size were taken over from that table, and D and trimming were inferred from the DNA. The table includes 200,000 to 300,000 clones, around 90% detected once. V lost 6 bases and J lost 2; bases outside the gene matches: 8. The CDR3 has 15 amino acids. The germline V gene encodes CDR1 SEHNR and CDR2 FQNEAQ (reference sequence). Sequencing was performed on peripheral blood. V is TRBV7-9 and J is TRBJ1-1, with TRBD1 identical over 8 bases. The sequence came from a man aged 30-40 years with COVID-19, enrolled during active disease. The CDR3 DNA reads TGTGCCAGCAGACCCCGACAGGGGTCCAACACTGAAGCTTTCTTT. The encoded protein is CASRPRQGSNTEAFF.